Below, 27 T cell receptor beta chains from the same sample are listed, as sequenced in a study of blood T cell repertoires in COVID-19. Produced via immunoSEQ multiplex PCR; TCRdb's table is partial and in-frame only. The sample contains about 24,000 clones, under 90% of which appear only once. The sequenced material came from peripheral blood. The receptor source for this set is a woman aged 70-85 years with active COVID-19.

V usage is TRBV6-5 and J usage is TRBJ1-4; TRBD1 is a possible D gene (6 bases). Germline V gene data show CDR1 as MNHEY and CDR2 as SVGAGI. The V end lost 6 bases, the J end lost 8 bases, and 19 bases lay between the germline ends. CDR3 length equals 15 residues. The DNA of the CDR3 is TGTGCCAGCAGCCTCGGACAGATAGCGAGGGAAAAACTGTTTTTT. Translated: CASSLGQIAREKLFF.

J is TRBJ2-3 and V is TRBV9; maybe TRBD1 (5 bases). Trimming removed 2 bases at V and 7 bases at J, with 14 bases between. The CDR3 runs 14 residues. CDR1 is SGDLS and CDR2 is YYNGEE in the germline V gene. The CDR3 region has the DNA TGTGCCAGCAGCGTGAGACAGTTCCCGTATACGCAGTATTTT. Its translation is CASSVRQFPYTQYF. The variable domain in full, with the rest retrieved from reference TRBV9 and TRBJ2-3, is DSGVTQTPKHLITATGQRVTLRCSPRSGDLSVYWYQQSLDQGLQFLIQYYNGEERAKGNILERFSAQQFPDLHSELNLSSLELGDSALYFCASSVRQFPYTQYFGPGTRLTVL.

The gene calls are TRBV3-1 (or the pseudogene TRBV3-2) and TRBJ2-5; D perhaps matches TRBD1 (6 bases). Trimming removed 0 bases at V and 5 bases at J, with 19 bases between. The CDR3 length is 17 residues. Germline values: CDR1 LGHDT, CDR2 YNNKEL (reference sequence). CDR3 sequence reads: CASSQEAGTRLAETQYF. The CDR3 nucleotides are TGTGCCAGCAGCCAAGAAGCCGGGACAAGGCTTGCTGAGACCCAGTACTTC.

The chain links TRBV12-3 or TRBV12-4 to TRBJ1-4; D is undetermined. V was trimmed by 6 bases and J by 7 bases, leaving 9 bases between them. This CDR3 has 12 amino acids. Here the CDR3 reads CASSGFGEKLFF. The CDR3 DNA sequence: TGTGCCAGCAGCGGGTTTGGTGAAAAACTGTTTTTT.

This chain uses TRBV7-3 with TRBJ2-5, with TRBD2 as a possible D gene (5 bases). Per the germline V gene, CDR1 is SGHTA and CDR2 is FQGTGA. V was trimmed by 5 bases and J by 0 bases, leaving 13 bases between them. The CDR3 length is 15 residues. The CDR3 region is CASSPRGRDQETQYF. CDR3 DNA: TGTGCCAGCAGCCCCCGAGGGCGCGACCAAGAGACCCAGTACTTC.

The genes are TRBV18 and TRBJ1-4; 8 bases line up with TRBD1. This CDR3 is 14 amino acids long. CDR1 and CDR2 (germline): KGHSH, LQKENI. V shed 4 bases, J shed 6 bases, and the junction held 4 bases outside the gene matches. The CDR3 is CASSLQGVDEKLFF. The CDR3 coding sequence is TGTGCCAGCTCACTACAGGGGGTCGATGAAAAACTGTTTTTT.

The chain has TRBV10-2 and TRBJ2-1; TRBD2 might be the D (6 bases). V lost 7 bases, J lost 0 bases, and 10 bases lay in between. This CDR3 spans 14 amino acids. Germline assignment: CDR1 WSHSY and CDR2 SAAADI. CDR3 residues: CASTPAGSYNEQFF. CDR3 bases: TGCGCCAGCACGCCAGCGGGCTCCTACAATGAGCAGTTCTTC.

As to this clone: One end of the junction varies from germline; a read error may be responsible. The gene calls are TRBV9 and TRBJ2-7; the match to TRBD2 covers 7 bases. CDR3 length equals 12 residues. CDR1 is SGDLS and CDR2 is YYNGEE in the germline V gene. This chain's CDR3 is CASSGGWRDYHF. CDR3 DNA sequence: TGTGCCAGCAGCGGAGGGTGGCGGGACTATCACTTC.

V is TRBV7-9 and J is TRBJ1-5, with TRBD1 matching over 8 bases. CDR3 length: 17 residues. Germline V gives CDR1 SEHNR, CDR2 FQNEAQ (reference sequence). The J segment lost 0 bases and the V segment lost 4 bases, leaving 8 bases of the junction unmatched. DNA of the CDR3: TGTGCCAGCAGCTACGTTACAGGGGGGGTTAGCAATCAGCCCCAGCATTTT. Translated, it gives CASSYVTGGVSNQPQHF.

The chain employs TRBV5-1 and TRBJ2-1; 13 nucleotides agree with TRBD2. Unmatched junction bases numbered 7, after V lost 3 bases and J lost 7 bases. The CDR3 runs to 16 residues. Germline CDR1 is SGHRS and CDR2 is YFSETQ. CDR3 sequence: CASSYQLAGGPNEQFF. In DNA, the CDR3 is TGCGCCAGCAGCTACCAACTAGCGGGGGGGCCGAATGAGCAGTTCTTC. The whole variable domain, filled in from reference TRBV5-1 and TRBJ2-1, reads KAGVTQTPRYLIKTRGQQVTLSCSPISGHRSVSWYQQTPGQGLQFLFEYFSETQRNKGNFPGRFSGRQFSNSRSEMNVSTLELGDSALYLCASSYQLAGGPNEQFFGPGTRLTVL.

The chain recombines TRBV6-2 or TRBV6-3 with TRBJ2-5; perhaps TRBD2 as D (5 bases). This CDR3 is 15 amino acids long. Germline assignment: CDR1 MNHEY and CDR2 SVGEGT. Trimming removed 5 bases at V and 3 bases at J, with 16 bases between. CDR3 in DNA: TGTGCCAGCAGTCTGTTTCATCTCGGGGAAGAGACCCAGTACTTC. Amino acid sequence: CASSLFHLGEETQYF.

This rearrangement joins TRBV2 to TRBJ2-2; D is uncertain. The CDR3 is 15 amino acids. The V gene's germline CDR1 is SNHLY and CDR2 FYNNEI. The V end was cut by 6 bases, the J end by 1 base, with 12 bases between. The CDR3 loop is CASSLGQLNTGELFF. The CDR3 DNA reads TGTGCCAGCAGCTTGGGCCAATTGAACACCGGGGAGCTGTTTTTT.

CDR3 amino acids: CASSGLAGPVGETQYF. CDR3 DNA sequence: TGTGCCAGCTCGGGACTAGCGGGGCCGGTAGGAGAGACCCAGTACTTC. V gene TRBV18 combines with J gene TRBJ2-5; 13 bases map to TRBD2. Germline V gene lookup returns CDR1 KGHSH and CDR2 LQKENI. The CDR3 has 16 amino acids. The junction had 8 bases not matched to a gene; V was cut back by 6 bases and J by 4 bases.

V is TRBV5-1 and J is TRBJ2-3; possible D gene TRBD2, 6 bases. This CDR3 is 14 amino acids long. V lost 0 bases and J lost 5, with 10 bases in between. Per the germline V gene, CDR1 is SGHRS and CDR2 is YFSETQ. CDR3 sequence: CASSLVREVDTQYF. The CDR3, as DNA: TGCGCCAGCAGCTTGGTCAGGGAGGTAGATACGCAGTATTTT.

The chain carries TRBV27 and TRBJ2-5; 9 bases match TRBD1. After removal of 7 bases from V and 4 bases from J, the junction contained 7 bases not matched to a gene. Germline V gene lookup returns CDR1 MNHEY and CDR2 SMNVEV (reference sequence). The CDR3 extends over 14 amino acids. The CDR3 nucleotides read TGTGCCAGCAAGGACAGGGGCGGAACAGAGACCCAGTACTTC. Protein sequence: CASKDRGGTETQYF.

The chain uses TRBV3-1 (or the pseudogene TRBV3-2) and TRBJ1-2, with 8 positions matching TRBD1. The CDR3 has 16 amino acids. The germline V gene encodes CDR1 LGHDT and CDR2 YNNKEL (reference sequence). J was trimmed by 3 bases and V by 4 bases; bases with no gene match: 10. Here the CDR3 reads CASSRAGGAYDYGYTF. CDR3 DNA: TGTGCCAGCAGCCGGGCAGGGGGCGCGTACGACTATGGCTACACCTTC.

The V and J genes are TRBV10-3 and TRBJ2-7; D is perhaps TRBD1 (5 bases). The CDR3 is 14 residues long. V shed 4 bases and J shed 2 bases, with 12 bases lying between them. CDR1 and CDR2 (germline): ENHRY, SYGVKD. CDR3: CAISVKGPTYEQYF. In nucleotides, the CDR3 is TGTGCCATCAGTGTAAAGGGGCCTACCTACGAGCAGTACTTC.

A few counts support this clone. CDR3 loop: CASSLKWTGFSGANVLTF. The DNA for the CDR3 is TGTGCCAGCAGCTTGAAGTGGACAGGGTTCTCTGGGGCCAACGTCCTGACTTTC. The rearrangement joins TRBV7-2 to TRBJ2-6; 8 nucleotides align to TRBD1. This CDR3 has 18 amino acids. Trimming cost V 3 bases and J 0 bases; bases outside gene matches: 7. Germline V gene sequence: CDR1 SGHTA, CDR2 FQGNSA.

The chain is built from TRBV28 and TRBJ2-7; 7 nucleotides agree with TRBD1. The junction had 11 bases not matched to a gene; V was cut back by 6 bases and J by 6 bases. Germline-derived CDR1 and CDR2 are MDHEN and SYDVKM. The CDR3 consists of 14 residues. The DNA of the CDR3 is TGTGCCAGCAGCAGGGACAGCTCGGTCGCCGAGCAGTACTTC. Translated: CASSRDSSVAEQYF.

The V gene is TRBV7-9, the J gene TRBJ1-1, with TRBD1 identical over 9 bases. This CDR3 is built from 15 residues. The germline gives CDR1 SEHNR, CDR2 FQNEAQ (reference sequence). After removal of 5 bases from V and 11 bases from J, the junction contained 15 bases not matched to a gene. This chain's CDR3 is CASSPTFSGTGIAFF. The CDR3 DNA is TGTGCCAGCAGCCCAACCTTTTCCGGGACAGGGATTGCTTTCTTT.

J is TRBJ2-1 and V is TRBV5-1; 9 nucleotides match TRBD2. The V gene end was trimmed by 6 bases and the J gene end by 4 bases; junction bases not matched to a gene: 11. Per the germline V gene, CDR1 is SGHRS and CDR2 is YFSETQ. The CDR3 sequence is 16 residues long. CDR3: CASNVIAGALYNEQFF. In DNA, the CDR3 is TGCGCCAGCAACGTCATAGCGGGGGCCCTTTACAATGAGCAGTTCTTC.

This clone came up a few times. The chain uses TRBV19 and TRBJ2-1; D is possibly TRBD2 (5 bases). This CDR3 is 16 amino acids long. V was cut by 4 bases and J by 5 bases, with 18 bases left in between. CDR1 is LNHDA, CDR2 SQIVND, per germline (reference sequence). CDR3 in amino acids: CASSKGSLAFHNEQFF. The CDR3 coding sequence is TGTGCCAGTAGTAAGGGTAGTCTAGCTTTCCACAATGAGCAGTTCTTC.

V usage is TRBV5-6 and J usage is TRBJ2-4, with 7 bases fitting TRBD2. V trimming: 4 bases; J trimming: 1 base; junction bases outside the gene matches: 5. CDR3 length: 15 residues. The germline gives CDR1 SGHDT, CDR2 YYEEEE. This CDR3 reads CASSRLAEAKNIQYF. In DNA form, the CDR3 reads TGTGCCAGCAGCCGTCTAGCGGAGGCCAAAAACATTCAGTACTTC. Combining the CDR3 with reference TRBV5-6 and TRBJ2-4 gives the whole variable domain DAGVTQSPTHLIKTRGQQVTLRCSPKSGHDTVSWYQQALGQGPQFIFQYYEEEERQRGNFPDRFSGHQFPNYSSELNVNALLLGDSALYLCASSRLAEAKNIQYFGAGTRLSVL.

The chain joins TRBV19 to TRBJ2-1, with 10 bases aligning to TRBD2. After removal of 4 bases from V and 7 bases from J, the junction contained 7 bases not matched to a gene. This CDR3 comprises 15 residues. Germline CDR1 is LNHDA and CDR2 is SQIVND (reference sequence). The CDR3 DNA reads as TGTGCCAGTAGTAATAGCGGGGGGTTGACGAATGAGCAGTTCTTC. This gives the protein CASSNSGGLTNEQFF.

The CDR3 is CASRDDRYNEQFF. In nucleotides, the CDR3 is TGTGCCAGCAGAGACGACAGGTACAATGAGCAGTTCTTC. The V call is TRBV2, the J call TRBJ2-1, with D perhaps matching TRBD1 (6 bases). This CDR3 comprises 13 residues. Trimming left V 6 bases short and J 4 bases short, with 10 bases between. Per the germline V gene, CDR1 is SNHLY and CDR2 is FYNNEI. The variable domain in full, with the rest retrieved from reference TRBV2 and TRBJ2-1, is EPEVTQTPSHQVTQMGQEVILRCVPISNHLYFYWYRQILGQKVEFLVSFYNNEISEKSEIFDDQFSVERPDGSNFTLKIRSTKLEDSAMYFCASRDDRYNEQFFGPGTRLTVL.

V gene TRBV11-2 combines with J gene TRBJ2-3; no definite D call. The V gene lost 1 base and the J gene lost 4 bases, with 12 bases spanning the gap. Germline values: CDR1 SGHAT, CDR2 FQNNGV. The CDR3 covers 15 residues. The CDR3 sequence: CASSLGALHPDTQYF. CDR3 nucleotides: TGTGCCAGCAGCTTAGGAGCCCTGCACCCAGATACGCAGTATTTT.

The chain recombines TRBV11-2 with TRBJ2-3, with D maybe TRBD2 (5 bases). The CDR3 spans 15 residues. V gave up 3 bases and J gave up 5 bases, with 15 bases separating them. Germline values: CDR1 SGHAT, CDR2 FQNNGV. In nucleotides, the CDR3 is TGTGCCAGCAGCTTGGTTCGAGGAGGAGTAGATACGCAGTATTTT. It yields the protein CASSLVRGGVDTQYF.